This T cell receptor (beta chain) was documented in a study of T cell responses to AZD1222 COVID-19 vaccine. Study details: Second-dose schedules of about 4 or about 12 weeks were combined.

General observations from the study: Baseline testing showed seropositivity in only six AZD1222 recipients. Two AZD1222 administrations were followed by greater Spike-specific TCR breadth and depth.

Unmatched junction bases numbered 6, after V lost 6 bases and J lost 7 bases. CDR3 length: 14 amino acids. Per germline, CDR1 MNHEY and CDR2 SVGAGI. Data came from immunoSEQ multiplex PCR; TCRdb stores just in-frame clones and leaves some out. Altogether 160,000 or so clones are present, 88% being singletons, with the ten largest covering 5.5%. The table lists this clone with a few counts. What it recognizes is unknown. Sequences were derived from peripheral blood, sampled on day 0 of AZD1222 vaccination. The gene calls are TRBV6-5 and TRBJ1-4; 9 positions agree with TRBD1. This receptor was identified in an adult in good health. The CDR3 sequence is CASRFTGGGEKLFF. As DNA, the CDR3 is TGTGCCAGCAGATTCACAGGGGGCGGTGAAAAACTGTTTTTT.